These T cell receptor beta chains were read from a single sample in a study of blood T cells in healthy people across ages. TCRdb independently ran MiXCR on the 5' RACE reads; one entry per CDR3 protein. The table records approximately 1.5 million distinct CDR3 sequences, approximately 42% of them present only once. The sample taken for sequencing was blood. Every receptor here comes from a woman aged 18-29 years in good health. The CDR3 runs from the conserved cysteine through the conserved F or W. The D gene is left open where the match is weak. For some rows the clone size is stated as once, few or many, or as a class when expanded; others skip it.

TRBD1,TRBJ2-7,.,TRBV6-5,CASRTGQTYYEQYF,TGTGCCAGCAGGACGGGACAGACGTACTACGAGCAGTACTTC
.,TRBJ2-7,.,TRBV29-1,CSVDGGLKSRGYEQYF,TGCAGCGTTGACGGGGGACTGAAGTCAAGGGGCTACGAGCAGTACTTC
TRBD1,TRBJ1-2,.,TRBV10-3,CAISDLTGEVDGYTF,TGTGCCATCAGTGACCTGACAGGGGAGGTCGATGGCTACACCTTC
.,TRBJ2-3,.,TRBV7-2,CASTPGQDTQYF,TGTGCCAGCACCCCCGGTCAAGATACGCAGTATTTT
.,TRBJ2-5,.,TRBV3-1,CASYQETQYF,TGTGCCAGCTACCAAGAGACCCAGTACTTC
.,TRBJ2-3,.,TRBV9,CASSLSRLHVDTQYF,TGTGCCAGCAGCCTCTCGAGACTTCACGTAGATACGCAGTATTTT
.,TRBJ1-6,few,TRBV13,CASSLEGISPLHF,TGTGCCAGCAGCTTAGAAGGGATATCACCCCTCCACTTT
TRBD1,TRBJ1-2,few,TRBV12-3/TRBV12-4,CASRRQGLNGYTF,TGTGCCAGCAGAAGACAGGGGTTGAACGGCTACACCTTC
TRBD2,TRBJ2-7,few,TRBV29-1,CSVEGLAGNPYEQYF,TGCAGCGTTGAAGGACTAGCGGGAAATCCCTACGAGCAGTACTTC
.,TRBJ2-3,few,TRBV6-5,CASAPNTYTQYF,TGTGCCAGCGCCCCGAACACATATACGCAGTATTTT
.,TRBJ2-4,.,TRBV29-1,CSVDIRGENIQYF,TGCAGCGTTGATATACGCGGGGAAAACATTCAGTACTTC
.,TRBJ2-3,.,TRBV5-1,CASSLMGTATDTRYF,TGCGCCAGCAGCTTGATGGGGACTGCGACAGATACGCGGTATTTT
.,TRBJ1-1,.,TRBV7-2,CASTSFGAFTEAFF,TGTGCCAGCACCTCTTTTGGGGCTTTCACTGAAGCTTTCTTT
.,TRBJ2-5,.,TRBV18,CASSPLGIRETQYF,TGTGCCAGCTCACCATTGGGGATTCGGGAGACCCAGTACTTC
.,TRBJ2-7,.,TRBV25-1,CASTPNGTPYEQYF,TGTGCCAGCACCCCAAACGGAACCCCCTACGAGCAGTACTTC
.,TRBJ2-5,few,TRBV27,CASSSGPRGETQYF,TGTGCCAGCAGTTCGGGCCCCAGAGGAGAGACCCAGTACTTC
.,TRBJ2-7,many,TRBV28,CASSSGRLYEQYF,TGTGCCAGCAGTTCAGGACGTCTCTACGAGCAGTACTTC
TRBD1,TRBJ1-2,.,TRBV20-1,CSATNPRQGKTNYGYTF,TGCAGTGCTACTAACCCCCGACAGGGGAAAACTAACTATGGCTACACCTTC
TRBD2,TRBJ2-1,.,TRBV7-2,CASSHRLAGGYNEQFF,TGTGCCAGCAGCCACCGACTAGCGGGGGGGTACAATGAGCAGTTCTTC
TRBD1,TRBJ2-2,few,TRBV12-3/TRBV12-4,CASSRQGASTGELFF,TGTGCCAGCAGTAGACAGGGGGCAAGCACCGGGGAGCTGTTTTTT
.,TRBJ2-7,.,TRBV7-2,CASSLVAGASSYEQYF,TGTGCCAGCAGCTTAGTCGCAGGCGCGAGCTCCTACGAGCAGTACTTC
TRBD2,TRBJ2-3,.,TRBV20-1,CSARRAGQRTDTQYF,TGCAGTGCCAGACGAGCGGGGCAGCGCACAGATACGCAGTATTTT
.,TRBJ2-3,.,TRBV5-1,CASSVRATDTQYF,TGCGCCAGCAGCGTCCGGGCCACAGATACGCAGTATTTT